The 20 T cell receptor beta chains below all came from one sample that was sequenced in a study of T-cell memory formation after mild COVID-19. One entry per CDR3 protein, called by TCRdb with MiXCR from the 5' RACE reads. The sample records 350,000 to 450,000 distinct CDR3 sequences, about 20% being singletons. The source material was PBMCs or a T cell subset sorted from them (not recorded which). The receptors stem from an adult woman who had mild COVID-19 (a few samples of this study predate the infection). Cell type and time point are not known.

This clonotype was observed a few times. The chain is built from TRBV11-2 and TRBJ2-3; 8 bases map to TRBD2. Per the germline V gene, CDR1 is SGHAT and CDR2 is FQNNGV. After removal of 3 bases from V and 0 bases from J, the junction contained 5 bases not matched to a gene. The CDR3 sequence is 16 residues long. As DNA, the CDR3 is TGTGCCAGCAGCTTTAGACTAGCGCCGAGCACAGATACGCAGTATTTT. It yields the protein CASSFRLAPSTDTQYF.

This sequence joins TRBV2 and TRBJ2-3, with D tentatively TRBD1 or TRBD2 (6 bases each). Germline loops: CDR1 SNHLY, CDR2 FYNNEI. With 7 bases removed from V and 3 bases from J, the gap between germline ends came to 17 bases. The CDR3 is made up of 15 amino acids. In DNA, the CDR3 is TGTGCCAGCAATACGGGCGGGACACAGACAGATACGCAGTATTTT. The encoded protein is CASNTGGTQTDTQYF.

The V and J genes are TRBV19 and TRBJ1-4; D is unclear. V lost 5 bases and J lost 6, with 16 bases in between. Looked up from germline, CDR1 is LNHDA and CDR2 is SQIVND (reference sequence). The CDR3 is 15 residues long. CDR3 coding DNA: TGTGCCAGTAGTCCCTCTATAGGGTGGGATGAAAAACTGTTTTTT. It translates to CASSPSIGWDEKLFF.

This clonotype has a handful of counts. This chain connects TRBV15 to TRBJ2-5, with 7 nucleotides matching TRBD2. The V gene's germline CDR1 is LNHNV and CDR2 YYDKDF (reference sequence). The V segment lost 1 base and the J segment 5 bases; nucleotides outside the gene matches: 4. The length of the CDR3 is 14 residues. CDR3 nucleotide sequence: TGTGCCACCAGCAGAGGGAAACTAGCGGAGACCCAGTACTTC. It encodes CATSRGKLAETQYF.

The rearrangement uses TRBV20-1 and TRBJ2-2, with D possibly TRBD2 on 5 matching bases. This CDR3 is built from 14 residues. CDR1 and CDR2 from the germline V gene are DFQATT and SNEGSKA (reference sequence). Trimming left V 0 bases short and J 4 bases short, with 9 bases between. This chain's CDR3 is CSARDVRVTGELFF. The CDR3 DNA reads TGCAGTGCTAGAGATGTGAGGGTCACCGGGGAGCTGTTTTTT.

This chain uses TRBV6-5 with TRBJ2-3, with 11 bases aligning to TRBD2. J was trimmed by 4 bases and V by 5 bases; bases with no gene match: 8. Germline CDR1 and CDR2: MNHEY and SVGAGI. The length of the CDR3 is 16 residues. CDR3 DNA sequence: TGTGCCAGCAGTCCCGGGGTAGCGGGGGGGCCAGATACGCAGTATTTT. Protein: CASSPGVAGGPDTQYF.

This clonotype was counted between two and nine times. V is TRBV7-6 and J is TRBJ1-4; a possible D gene is TRBD1 (5 bases). The CDR3 extends over 17 amino acids. V was shortened by 2 bases and J by 2 bases, with 15 bases between the two germline ends. Germline-derived CDR1 and CDR2 are SGHVS and FNYEAQ. DNA for the CDR3: TGTGCCAGCAGCTTATACGGGGGAGGTGGGACTAATGAAAAACTGTTTTTT. Protein: CASSLYGGGGTNEKLFF.

This clonotype appeared many times. This rearrangement joins TRBV2 to TRBJ2-7, with D perhaps TRBD1 or TRBD2 (5 bases each). Trimming removed 2 bases from V and 2 bases from J, with 13 bases in between. The CDR3 is made up of 15 amino acids. In germline, CDR1 is SNHLY, CDR2 FYNNEI. The chain's CDR3 is CASSESRDGAYEQYF. Written as DNA, the CDR3 is TGTGCCAGCAGTGAATCCCGGGACGGAGCCTACGAGCAGTACTTC.

This chain uses TRBV7-2 with TRBJ2-2, with 12 nucleotides matching TRBD2. This CDR3 is 17 amino acids long. Losses at the gene ends were 5 bases for V and 2 bases for J; bases not matched to a gene: 6. Per germline, CDR1 SGHTA and CDR2 FQGNSA. In nucleotides, the CDR3 is TGTGCCAGCAGCCCACTAGCGGGGGGATTAAACACCGGGGAGCTGTTTTTT. It yields the protein CASSPLAGGLNTGELFF. The full variable domain, in which reference TRBV7-2 and TRBJ2-2 provide the parts outside the CDR3, is GAGVSQSPSNKVTEKGKDVELRCDPISGHTALYWYRQSLGQGLEFLIYFQGNSAPDKSGLPSDRFSAERTGGSVSTLTIQRTQQEDSAVYLCASSPLAGGLNTGELFFGEGSRLTVL.

This clonotype appeared a few times. The CDR3 region is CASSPRPGVHTEAFF. CDR3 DNA: TGCGCCAGCAGCCCGCGACCCGGGGTTCATACTGAAGCTTTCTTT. J is TRBJ1-1 and V is TRBV4-1, with D unresolved. The CDR3 has 15 residues. Germline CDR1 MGHRA, CDR2 YSYEKL. The V and J ends lost 4 bases and 5 bases respectively, with 17 bases between them.

This clonotype was picked up many times. This chain joins TRBV5-1 and TRBJ1-1, with 8 bases aligning to TRBD1. The CDR3 sequence is 18 residues long. The ends lost 1 base at V and 6 bases at J; junction bases unmatched: 17. CDR1 and CDR2 from the germline V gene are SGHRS and YFSETQ. Here the CDR3 reads CASSLPTRDRQSRAEAFF. CDR3 DNA sequence: TGCGCCAGCAGCTTGCCAACCCGGGACAGGCAATCCAGGGCTGAAGCTTTCTTT.

This chain links TRBV5-8 with TRBJ1-5; the D is unclear. V was trimmed by 7 bases and J by 5 bases, leaving 13 bases between them. Germline V CDR1 and CDR2: SGHTS, YDEGEE. The CDR3 covers 13 residues. CDR3 protein: CASVQSIDQPQHF. In DNA, the CDR3 is TGTGCCAGCGTCCAGAGCATAGATCAGCCCCAGCATTTT.

J is TRBJ2-5 and V is TRBV29-1, with TRBD2 identical over 13 bases. Trimming at V came to 3 bases and at J to 1 base, leaving 5 bases not matched to a gene. The germline gives CDR1 SQVTM, CDR2 ANQGSEA. There are 16 residues in the CDR3. CDR3 residues: CSVEGLAGPLQETQYF. Here the CDR3 DNA reads TGCAGCGTTGAGGGACTAGCGGGACCCCTCCAAGAGACCCAGTACTTC.

This clonotype has a handful of counts. CDR3 nucleotide sequence: TGTGCCAGCAGCTTAGCTACAATGAACACTGAAGCTTTCTTT. Its translation: CASSLATMNTEAFF. The V call is TRBV7-8, the J call TRBJ1-1; D is ambiguous. The germline CDR1 and CDR2 sequences are SGHVS and FQNEAQ. The V gene lost 0 bases and the J gene lost 0 bases, with 5 bases spanning the gap. CDR3 length equals 14 residues. The full variable domain, completed using reference TRBV7-8 and TRBJ1-1, is GAGVSQSPRYKVAKRGQDVALRCDPISGHVSLFWYQQALGQGPEFLTYFQNEAQLDKSGLPSDRFFAERPEGSVSTLKIQRTQQEDSAVYLCASSLATMNTEAFFGQGTRLTVV.

Only a few counts were recorded for this clonotype. This CDR3 is CATSREGVGTYEQYF. The CDR3 nucleotides are TGTGCCACCAGCAGAGAGGGTGTGGGAACCTACGAGCAGTACTTC. The rearrangement uses TRBV15 and TRBJ2-7; no clear D gene. The CDR3 runs to 15 residues. CDR1 and CDR2 from the germline V gene are LNHNV and YYDKDF (reference sequence). Trimming pared 0 bases from V and 2 bases from J, leaving 11 bases between. Variable domain in full (rest from reference TRBV15 and TRBJ2-7): DAMVIQNPRYQVTQFGKPVTLSCSQTLNHNVMYWYQQKSSQAPKLLFHYYDKDFNNEADTPDNFQSRRPNTSFCFLDIRSPGLGDTAMYLCATSREGVGTYEQYFGPGTRLTVT.

This clonotype showed up just a few times. The rearrangement uses TRBV12-3 or TRBV12-4 and TRBJ2-3; D unresolved. V lost 4 bases and J 4 bases, leaving 12 bases between the germline ends. This CDR3 is built from 14 residues. CDR3 coding DNA: TGTGCCAGCAGTTCCGGATCTGGCGCAGATACGCAGTATTTT. Translated, it gives CASSSGSGADTQYF.

This clonotype has at least ten counts. This rearrangement joins TRBV6-2 or TRBV6-3 to TRBJ2-7; 7 nucleotides align to TRBD2. The germline gives CDR1 MNHEY, CDR2 SVGEGT. The CDR3 runs 11 residues. V shed 11 bases, J shed 3 bases, and the junction held 4 bases outside the gene matches. CDR3 nucleotide sequence: TGTGCCGTCGGGGGGAACTACGAGCAGTACTTC. It is translated as CAVGGNYEQYF.

In its sample, this clonotype was seen a few times. V and J are TRBV2 and TRBJ1-2; perhaps TRBD1 as D (5 bases). This CDR3 spans 15 amino acids. Germline loops: CDR1 SNHLY, CDR2 FYNNEI. V was trimmed by 8 bases and J by 0 bases, leaving 16 bases between them. The CDR3 spells CASDGTGEANYGYTF. The DNA for the CDR3 is TGTGCCAGCGATGGGACGGGGGAAGCTAACTATGGCTACACCTTC.

In its sample, this clonotype was seen a few times. The V and J genes are TRBV15 and TRBJ2-4; D is uncertain. The germline V and J ends were trimmed by 5 bases and 7 bases, with 15 bases remaining between them. Per germline, CDR1 LNHNV and CDR2 YYDKDF (reference sequence). The CDR3 is made up of 14 amino acids. CDR3 residues: CATSGPDPVNIQYF. The CDR3 coding sequence is TGTGCCACCAGCGGACCCGACCCGGTCAACATTCAGTACTTC.

Only a few counts were recorded for this clonotype. The J gene is TRBJ2-2, the V gene TRBV7-8; 9 nucleotides line up with TRBD2. CDR1 is SGHVS, CDR2 FQNEAQ, per germline. V lost 5 bases, J lost 5 bases, and 9 bases stayed unmatched. This CDR3 spans 16 amino acids. This CDR3 is CASSVSGSHGTGELFF. CDR3 sequence (DNA): TGTGCCAGCAGCGTTAGCGGGAGTCACGGGACCGGGGAGCTGTTTTTT.